The rows below give T cell receptor beta chains drawn from one sample of a study of CD8 T cells in Susac syndrome. MiXCR, run by TCRdb on the immunoSEQ multiplex PCR reads, gives a single entry per CDR3 protein. The repertoire includes around 280,000 distinct CDR3 sequences, about 91% of them detected once, and about 0.07% sits in the top ten. The sample consisted of CD4+ T cells from PBMCs. The origin of the receptors is a human donor with multiple sclerosis. CDR3s include the opening cysteine and the closing phenylalanine or tryptophan.

>TRBV4-1|16
CASSQEVLAGLSEQYF
>TRBV20-1|14
CSARPRDRAIEAFF
>TRBV7-3|15
CASSLTSAPYNEQFF
>TRBV19|14
CASSMGSGNQPQHF
>TRBV6-2/TRBV6-3|14
CASSYSTGLGKAFF
>TRBV30|11
CAWSAGSGYTF
>TRBV20-1|16
CSADYGGLADLNEQFF
>TRBV24-1|12
CATATGKNEQFF
>TRBV29-1|12
CSAGQTQETQYF
>TRBV11-2|13
CASSRSGADTQYF
>TRBV5-1|15
CASRVWTASTDTQYF
>TRBV18|15
CASSPTGQPNSPLHF
>TRBV7-2|10
CASSFETQYF
>TRBV5-1|17
CASSFTPAGGQTDTQYF
>TRBV7-2|13
CASSGQGPYEQYF
>TRBV6-1|16
CASRNAGGVLNTEAFF
>TRBV3-1|13
CASSQGFQETQYF
>TRBV5-1|15
CASSLVTNPNTEAFF
>TRBV11-2|13
CASSFQGATEAFF
>TRBV29-1|15
CSVERGGSVGDTQYF
>TRBV2|14
CASLGNRNTGELFF
>TRBV13|16
CASSFVRIGKGNEQFF
>TRBV12-3/TRBV12-4|18
CASSPPPGTSGTSYEQYF
>TRBV9|16
CASSATDRLRTGELFF
>TRBV20-1|12
CSARAGGGSAYF
>TRBV7-9|13
CASSLVSQGPQHF
>TRBV24-1|15
CATSDLMGGTDTQYF
>TRBV18|15
CASSPPIEGYNEQFF
>TRBV7-6|15
CASSLESSGSYEQFF
>TRBV20-1|14
CSALEGRRSEKLFF
>TRBV27|11
CASSGGSTIYF
>TRBV7-2|15
CASSLVGVGTGELFF
>TRBV20-1|13
CSAIRQGNTEAFF
>TRBV5-1|16
CASSSGQGALGTEAFF
>TRBV6-6|15
CASTDGQGARYGYTF
>TRBV20-1|16
CSAHHAGGAGYTEAFF
>TRBV18|16
CASSPIRDRLTYEQYF
>TRBV7-2|15
CASSFQGPNTGELFF
>TRBV5-1|17
CASSLERGHSGQETQYF
>TRBV5-1|15
CASRDGGTTNEKLFF
>TRBV7-3|13
CASSRQTQETQYF
>TRBV7-2|17
CASSLGLAGGGRNEQFF
>TRBV30|15
CAWSAYGATNEKLFF
>TRBV10-2|14
CASSRTASNYGYTF
>TRBV5-4|17
CASSSGQGAPNTGELFF
>TRBV9|16
CASSGRGGRSADTQYF
>TRBV6-6|15
CASSLPDRGRLEQYF
>TRBV12-3/TRBV12-4|13
CASSFGGVGTQYF
>TRBV5-6|13
CASNQGSYNEQFF
>TRBV6-1|13
CASSPQRNTEAFF
>TRBV20-1|17
CSARDRTMSGTVYGYTF